The 24 T cell receptor beta chains below come from one sample, sequenced in a study of a mutant IDH1 vaccine in newly diagnosed glioma. Data came from immunoSEQ multiplex PCR; TCRdb stores just in-frame clones and leaves some out. The sample yields tens of thousands of clones, roughly 85% seen once. Time point described: baseline, week 1 (first vaccination visit). Sample treatment: pre-vaccination baseline after standard-of-care therapy. The starting material was PBMCs, obtained from a glioma patient treated with radiotherapy, temozolomide or both. These receptors came from a man aged 35 to 55 with glioma.

Concerning this clone: Germline and junction disagree at one end, which may indicate a read error. V is TRBV29-1 and J is TRBJ1-3, with 8 bases identical to TRBD1. The CDR3 extends over 11 amino acids. CDR1 SQVTM and CDR2 ANQGSEA come from the germline V gene. The CDR3 here is CSAGQGSTIYF. CDR3 sequence (DNA): TGCAGCGCCGGACAGGGAAGCACCATATATTTT.

V and J are TRBV27 and TRBJ1-2; D is perhaps TRBD1 (6 bases). Germline V gene sequence: CDR1 MNHEY, CDR2 SMNVEV (reference sequence). CDR3 length equals 14 residues. V dropped 0 bases and J dropped 5 bases, with 10 bases sitting between them. The CDR3 DNA is TGTGCCAGCAGTTTATCGGGACACCGGTATGGCTACACCTTC. Its translation is CASSLSGHRYGYTF.

This chain joins TRBV2 and TRBJ1-3; 10 nucleotides agree with TRBD1. CDR3 size: 14 residues. Germline-derived CDR1 and CDR2 are SNHLY and FYNNEI. Unmatched junction bases numbered 3, after V lost 6 bases and J lost 4 bases. The CDR3 sequence is CASSGTGVGNTIYF. Here the CDR3 DNA reads TGTGCCAGCAGCGGGACAGGGGTCGGAAACACCATATATTTT.

The chain has TRBV5-6 and TRBJ2-5; D might be TRBD1 (5 bases). V was trimmed by 3 bases and J by 7 bases, leaving 16 bases between them. This CDR3 comprises 14 residues. CDR1 is SGHDT, CDR2 YYEEEE, per germline. This CDR3 reads CASSSTVLRWTQYF. CDR3 DNA: TGTGCCAGCAGCTCGACAGTCCTCCGGTGGACCCAGTACTTC.

The chain couples TRBV5-6 to TRBJ1-1; no clear D. V was pared by 6 bases and J by 4 bases, with 19 bases between. The germline V gene encodes CDR1 SGHDT and CDR2 YYEEEE. This CDR3 comprises 15 residues. CDR3 DNA: TGTGCCAGCACCCTGTGGGGAGGGAGGGCCACTGAAGCTTTCTTT. Amino acids: CASTLWGGRATEAFF.

In this sample, this clone turned up once. The chain has TRBV15 and TRBJ1-5; D ambiguous. V lost 6 bases to trimming and J lost 5 bases, with 11 bases between them. CDR1 and CDR2 from the germline V gene are LNHNV and YYDKDF (reference sequence). This CDR3 spans 13 amino acids. CDR3 coding DNA: TGTGCCACCAGTACCGAGTCCGATCAGCCCCAGCATTTT. It codes for CATSTESDQPQHF.

The gene calls are TRBV11-2 and TRBJ1-3; D gene ambiguous. The CDR3 has 14 amino acids. Trimming cost V 8 bases and J 6 bases, with 17 bases left between them. Germline V gene lookup returns CDR1 SGHAT and CDR2 FQNNGV. The CDR3 sequence: CASATSTLPNTIYF. The CDR3 DNA is TGTGCCAGCGCTACCTCAACGTTACCAAACACCATATATTTT.

The V gene is TRBV5-1, the J gene TRBJ2-7; either TRBD1 or TRBD2 may supply D (5 bases each). The CDR3 extends over 14 amino acids. Trimming took off 3 bases at V and 1 base at J, with 11 bases between the two ends. Germline V gives CDR1 SGHRS, CDR2 YFSETQ. The CDR3 protein is CASSWGRASYEQYF. Here the CDR3 DNA reads TGCGCCAGCAGCTGGGGACGGGCTTCCTACGAGCAGTACTTC.

V is TRBV2 and J is TRBJ1-5; TRBD1 matches 8 bases. Per germline, CDR1 SNHLY and CDR2 FYNNEI. Trimming at V came to 7 bases and at J to 6 bases, leaving 5 bases not matched to a gene. The CDR3 is made up of 13 amino acids. Written as DNA, the CDR3 is TGTGCCAGCATGGCAGGGGGCGGTCAGCCCCAGCATTTT. This gives the protein CASMAGGGQPQHF.

The V and J genes are TRBV4-3 and TRBJ1-2; D gene ambiguous. CDR1 and CDR2 from the germline V gene are LGHNA and YSLEER. The V and J ends lost 1 base and 8 bases respectively, with 14 bases between them. The CDR3 loop spans 14 amino acids. The CDR3 spells CASSQASGFGGYTF. DNA for the CDR3: TGCGCCAGCAGCCAAGCTTCAGGATTTGGGGGCTACACCTTC.

V is TRBV19 and J is TRBJ2-7; D call uncertain. The CDR3 loop spans 15 amino acids. Germline CDR1 LNHDA, CDR2 SQIVND (reference sequence). V lost 0 bases and J lost 2, with 11 bases in between. CDR3 DNA: TGTGCCAGTAGTATAGATGCCTTCAATACCTACGAGCAGTACTTC. This gives the protein CASSIDAFNTYEQYF. Complete variable domain (other parts from reference TRBV19 and TRBJ2-7): DGGITQSPKYLFRKEGQNVTLSCEQNLNHDAMYWYRQDPGQGLRLIYYSQIVNDFQKGDIAEGYSVSREKKESFPLTVTSAQKNPTAFYLCASSIDAFNTYEQYFGPGTRLTVT.

The CDR3 nucleotides are TGCGCCAGCATGCCCGAGACAGGAGCGCCCTATGGCTACACCTTC. Its translation: CASMPETGAPYGYTF. V and J are TRBV5-1 and TRBJ1-2; D is perhaps TRBD1 (6 bases). The CDR3 runs 15 residues. Germline lookup yields CDR1 SGHRS and CDR2 YFSETQ. Trimming removed 6 bases at V and 4 bases at J, with 19 bases between.

The rearrangement links TRBV7-9 to TRBJ1-2; D gene ambiguous. This CDR3 has 15 amino acids. Germline lookup yields CDR1 SEHNR and CDR2 FQNEAQ (reference sequence). Trimming removed 1 base at V and 0 bases at J, with 9 bases between. CDR3: CASSLGASSNYGYTF. The CDR3 DNA reads TGTGCCAGCAGCTTAGGCGCCAGCTCTAACTATGGCTACACCTTC.

This clone was recorded once. The germline gene is not matched at one end of the junction; a read error may be the cause. V usage is TRBV7-7 and J usage is TRBJ2-5; 9 bases are shared with TRBD2. The CDR3 sequence is 18 residues long. The germline CDR1 and CDR2 sequences are SSHAT and FNYEAQ (reference sequence). DNA of the CDR3: TGTGCTAGCAGCCCCCGAGCCCCTCTAGCGGGGAACAAAGAGACCCAGTACTTC. Its protein product is CASSPRAPLAGNKETQYF.

The chain employs TRBV5-1 and TRBJ1-2, with D possibly TRBD1 on 5 matching bases. V dropped 4 bases and J dropped 0 bases, with 10 bases sitting between them. The CDR3 loop spans 14 amino acids. CDR1 SGHRS and CDR2 YFSETQ come from the germline V gene. The CDR3 DNA sequence: TGCGCCAGCAGCCCACAGGCAACTAACTATGGCTACACCTTC. This sequence encodes CASSPQATNYGYTF.

The chain joins TRBV11-3 to TRBJ2-3; perhaps TRBD2 as D (5 bases). Trimming removed 5 bases at V and 5 bases at J, with 14 bases between. The CDR3 is made up of 14 amino acids. CDR1 and CDR2 from the germline V gene are SGHNT and YENEEA. CDR3 nucleotides: TGTGCCAGCAGCAAATGGGCTAGCCTAGATACGCAGTATTTT. Amino acids: CASSKWASLDTQYF. The entire variable domain, with the rest obtained from reference TRBV11-3 and TRBJ2-3, is as follows: EAGVVQSPRYKIIEKKQPVAFWCNPISGHNTLYWYLQNLGQGPELLIRYENEEAVDDSQLPKDRFSAERLKGVDSTLKIQPAELGDSAVYLCASSKWASLDTQYFGPGTRLTVL.

The rearrangement uses TRBV7-6 and TRBJ2-3, with TRBD2 matching over 8 bases. Germline loops: CDR1 SGHVS, CDR2 FNYEAQ. V dropped 1 base and J dropped 4; count of bases not matched to a gene: 7. The CDR3 consists of 16 residues. The DNA for the CDR3 is TGTGCCAGCAGCTTAGGCAGCGGGAGTAGCGCAGATACGCAGTATTTT. Residues: CASSLGSGSSADTQYF.

The gene calls are TRBV18 and TRBJ2-5; D unresolved. V lost 3 bases and J lost 0, with 5 bases in between. The CDR3 totals 13 residues. Germline lookup yields CDR1 KGHSH and CDR2 LQKENI. CDR3 region: CASSPMDQETQYF. The CDR3 DNA is TGTGCCAGCTCACCGATGGACCAAGAGACCCAGTACTTC.

J is TRBJ1-6 and V is TRBV25-1; the match to TRBD1 covers 12 bases. The CDR3 runs 16 residues. V lost 6 bases to trimming and J lost 7 bases; unmatched junction nucleotides: 7. The V gene's germline CDR1 is MGHDK and CDR2 SYGVNS. The CDR3, as DNA: TGTGCCAGCAGCGTAGGGACAGGGGGCCCAAATTCACCCCTCCACTTT. This encodes CASSVGTGGPNSPLHF.

This clone is medium-sized (0.01 to 0.1%) in the sample. The genes are TRBV30 and TRBJ1-1; 7 positions agree with TRBD1. The germline CDR1 and CDR2 sequences are GTSNPN and SVGIG (reference sequence). The CDR3 length is 19 residues. Trimming cost V 0 bases and J 4 bases; bases outside gene matches: 20. The DNA for the CDR3 is TGTGCCTGGAGTGTTTCCCAGCTCTATCTCGGGTCAGGGGGCACTGAAGCTTTCTTT. This codes for CAWSVSQLYLGSGGTEAFF.

The chain couples TRBV30 to TRBJ1-2, with a weak D call TRBD1 (5 bases). There are 12 residues in the CDR3. Germline-derived CDR1 and CDR2 are GTSNPN and SVGIG (reference sequence). With 4 bases removed from V and 1 base from J, the gap between germline ends came to 7 bases. The CDR3 DNA follows: TGTGCCTGGACAGGGAGTAACTATGGCTACACCTTC. Protein: CAWTGSNYGYTF.

The chain joins TRBV2 to TRBJ2-7, with 10 bases lining up with TRBD2. From germline, CDR1 is SNHLY and CDR2 FYNNEI. CDR3 length: 16 amino acids. J gave up 5 bases and V 4 bases, and 11 bases lay outside the gene matches. The CDR3 coding sequence is TGTGCCAGCAGTGTCCCCTTGGGACTAGCGAGGGACGAGCAGTACTTC. Protein product: CASSVPLGLARDEQYF.

This clone was detected once. The rearrangement joins TRBV7-2 to TRBJ2-5; a weak D match, TRBD2 (5 bases). The CDR3 spans 13 residues. Per germline, CDR1 SGHTA and CDR2 FQGNSA. V was pared by 3 bases and J by 2 bases, with 7 bases between. CDR3 loop: CASSLQRQETQYF. CDR3 in DNA: TGTGCCAGCAGCTTGCAGCGGCAAGAGACCCAGTACTTC.

The chain joins TRBV7-9 to TRBJ1-1; D not certain. The germline gives CDR1 SEHNR, CDR2 FQNEAQ (reference sequence). The CDR3 loop spans 15 amino acids. Trimming removed 3 bases at V and 4 bases at J, with 15 bases between. CDR3 amino acids: CASSFLGPIGTEAFF. DNA for the CDR3: TGTGCCAGCAGCTTCCTCGGCCCAATCGGCACTGAAGCTTTCTTT.